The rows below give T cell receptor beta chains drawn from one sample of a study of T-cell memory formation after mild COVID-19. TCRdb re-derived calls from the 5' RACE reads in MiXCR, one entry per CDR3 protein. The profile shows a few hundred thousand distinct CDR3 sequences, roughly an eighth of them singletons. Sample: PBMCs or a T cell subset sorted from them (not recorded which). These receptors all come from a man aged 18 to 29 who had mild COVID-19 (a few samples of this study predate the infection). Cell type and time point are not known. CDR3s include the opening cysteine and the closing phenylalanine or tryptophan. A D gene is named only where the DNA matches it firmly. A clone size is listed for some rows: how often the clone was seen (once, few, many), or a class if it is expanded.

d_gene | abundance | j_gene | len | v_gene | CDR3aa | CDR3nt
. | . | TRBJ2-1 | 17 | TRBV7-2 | CASSSSGTQSSYNEQFF | TGTGCCAGCAGCTCCTCCGGGACACAGAGCTCCTACAATGAGCAGTTCTTC
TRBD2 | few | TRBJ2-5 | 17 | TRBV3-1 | CASSQVGLAAPQETQYF | TGTGCCAGCAGCCAGGTGGGACTAGCCGCCCCGCAAGAGACCCAGTACTTC
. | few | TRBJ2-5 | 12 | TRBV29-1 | CSVGGWRETQYF | TGCAGCGTTGGGGGGTGGAGAGAGACCCAGTACTTC
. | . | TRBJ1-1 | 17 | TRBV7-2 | CASSPGVELWMNTEAFF | TGTGCCAGCAGCCCAGGGGTAGAGCTCTGGATGAACACTGAAGCTTTCTTT
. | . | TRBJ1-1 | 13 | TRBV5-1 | CASSLEVRVPAFF | TGCGCCAGCAGCTTGGAAGTTAGGGTCCCAGCTTTCTTT
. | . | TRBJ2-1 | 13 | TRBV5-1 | CASRTQGGNEQFF | TGCGCCAGCAGGACCCAGGGGGGCAATGAGCAGTTCTTC
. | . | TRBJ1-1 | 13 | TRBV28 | CASSTQGVAEAFF | TGTGCCAGCAGTACCCAAGGGGTAGCTGAAGCTTTCTTT
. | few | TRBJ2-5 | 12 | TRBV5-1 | CASSPTGEAQYF | TGCGCCAGCAGCCCTACAGGGGAGGCCCAGTACTTC
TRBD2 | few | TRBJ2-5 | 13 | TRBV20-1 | CSAPGTSRETQYF | TGCAGTGCTCCCGGGACTAGCAGAGAGACCCAGTACTTC
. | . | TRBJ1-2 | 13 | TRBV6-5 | CASSYFQGYGYTF | TGTGCCAGCAGTTACTTTCAGGGGTATGGCTACACCTTC
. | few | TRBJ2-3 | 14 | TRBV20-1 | CSARDFQGTDTQYF | TGCAGTGCTAGGGACTTTCAGGGCACAGATACGCAGTATTTT
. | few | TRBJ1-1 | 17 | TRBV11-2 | CASSRGRGRRTNTEAFF | TGTGCCAGCAGTCGCGGTCGGGGGCGGCGGACGAACACTGAAGCTTTCTTT
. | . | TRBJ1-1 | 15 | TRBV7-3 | CASSLMGGANTEAFF | TGTGCCAGCAGCTTAATGGGCGGAGCGAACACTGAAGCTTTCTTT
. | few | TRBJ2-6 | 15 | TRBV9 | CASSVDVSGANVLTF | TGTGCCAGCAGCGTAGATGTCTCTGGGGCCAACGTCCTGACTTTC
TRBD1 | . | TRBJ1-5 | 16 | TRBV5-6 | CASSLSAGQGYQPQHF | TGTGCCAGCAGCTTGTCTGCGGGACAGGGGTATCAGCCCCAGCATTTT
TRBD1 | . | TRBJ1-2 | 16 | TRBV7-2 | CASSLRDRVSEGGYTF | TGTGCCAGCAGCCTCCGGGACAGGGTTTCTGAGGGTGGCTACACCTTC
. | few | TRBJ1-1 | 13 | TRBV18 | CASSPEGDTEAFF | TGTGCCAGCTCACCAGAGGGGGACACTGAAGCTTTCTTT
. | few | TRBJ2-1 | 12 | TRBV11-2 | CASSLDRSEQFF | TGTGCCAGCAGCTTAGATCGCTCAGAGCAGTTCTTC
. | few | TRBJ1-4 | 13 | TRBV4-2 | CASSQGGKEKLFF | TGTGCCAGCAGCCAAGGGGGAAAAGAAAAACTGTTTTTT
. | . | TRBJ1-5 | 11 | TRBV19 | CASRATSAQHF | TGTGCCAGTAGGGCAACCTCGGCCCAGCATTTT
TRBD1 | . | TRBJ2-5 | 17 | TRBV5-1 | CASSFSRDRNFQETQYF | TGCGCCAGCAGCTTCTCTCGGGACAGGAACTTTCAAGAGACCCAGTACTTC
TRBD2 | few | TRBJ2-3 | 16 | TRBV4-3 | CASSQDRSGGRVAQYF | TGCGCCAGCAGCCAAGATAGAAGCGGGGGGCGGGTGGCGCAGTATTTT
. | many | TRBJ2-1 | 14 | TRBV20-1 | CSARGGPHHNEQFF | TGCAGTGCTAGAGGGGGGCCTCACCACAATGAGCAGTTCTTC
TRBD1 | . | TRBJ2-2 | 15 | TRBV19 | CASSVDRRRTGELFF | TGTGCCAGTAGTGTGGACAGGAGGAGGACCGGGGAGCTGTTTTTT
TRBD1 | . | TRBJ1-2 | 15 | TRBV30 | CAWIVLGRTGDGYTF | TGTGCCTGGATTGTTCTGGGCCGGACAGGGGACGGCTACACCTTC
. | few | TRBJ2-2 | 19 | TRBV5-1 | CASSLEGYPSVRNTGELFF | TGCGCCAGCAGCTTGGAGGGGTACCCTAGCGTAAGGAACACCGGGGAGCTGTTTTTT
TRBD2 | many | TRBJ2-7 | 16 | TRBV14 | CASSQISGGPTGEQYF | TGTGCCAGCAGCCAAATTAGCGGGGGCCCGACGGGCGAGCAGTACTTC
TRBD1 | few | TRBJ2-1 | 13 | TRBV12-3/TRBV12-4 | CASSLYRGYEQFF | TGTGCCAGCAGTTTGTACAGGGGCTATGAGCAGTTCTTC
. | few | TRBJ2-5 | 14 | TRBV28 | CASATPGRQETQYF | TGTGCCAGCGCCACACCGGGACGACAAGAGACCCAGTACTTC
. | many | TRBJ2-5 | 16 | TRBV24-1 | CATSDLGDPRGETQYF | TGTGCCACCAGTGATTTGGGGGATCCGCGGGGAGAGACCCAGTACTTC
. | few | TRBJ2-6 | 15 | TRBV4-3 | CASSQPYSGANVLTF | TGCGCCAGCAGCCAACCTTACTCTGGGGCCAACGTCCTGACTTTC
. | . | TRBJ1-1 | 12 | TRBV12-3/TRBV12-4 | CASSWFGQKAFF | TGTGCCAGCAGTTGGTTCGGGCAGAAAGCTTTCTTT
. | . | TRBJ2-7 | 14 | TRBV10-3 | CAVQSGTPLYEQYF | TGTGCCGTTCAATCCGGGACACCCCTCTACGAGCAGTACTTC
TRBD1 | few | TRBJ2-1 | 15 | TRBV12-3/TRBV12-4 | CASSVPGQLYNEQFF | TGTGCCAGCAGTGTACCGGGACAGCTCTACAATGAGCAGTTCTTC
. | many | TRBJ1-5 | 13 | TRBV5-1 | CASSLIGNQPQHF | TGCGCCAGCAGCTTGATAGGGAACCAGCCCCAGCATTTT
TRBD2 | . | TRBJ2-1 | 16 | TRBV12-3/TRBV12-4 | CASSSPGLAGYNEQFF | TGTGCCAGCAGTTCCCCGGGACTAGCGGGGTACAATGAGCAGTTCTTC
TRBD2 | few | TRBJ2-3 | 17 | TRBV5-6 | CASSLGPSSGGTDTQYF | TGTGCCAGCAGCTTGGGGCCCTCCAGCGGGGGAACAGATACGCAGTATTTT
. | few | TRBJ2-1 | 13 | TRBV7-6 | CASSLGLLSVQFF | TGTGCCAGCAGCTTAGGTTTATTGAGTGTACAGTTCTTC
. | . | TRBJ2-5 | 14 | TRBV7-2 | CASSTVGLQETQYF | TGTGCCAGCAGCACAGTAGGGCTCCAAGAGACCCAGTACTTC
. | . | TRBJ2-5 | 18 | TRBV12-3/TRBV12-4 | CASSLGLPRGNFQETQYF | TGTGCCAGCAGTTTAGGGTTACCAAGAGGGAATTTCCAAGAGACCCAGTACTTC
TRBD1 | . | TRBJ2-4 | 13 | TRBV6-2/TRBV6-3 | CASRGDSRNIQYF | TGTGCCAGCAGGGGGGACAGTAGAAACATTCAGTACTTC
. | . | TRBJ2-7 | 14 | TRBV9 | CASSVAPDPYEQYF | TGTGCCAGCAGCGTAGCGCCCGACCCCTACGAGCAGTACTTC
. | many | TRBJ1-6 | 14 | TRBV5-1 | CASSLQPSNSPLHF | TGCGCCAGCAGCTTGCAGCCGTCCAATTCACCCCTCCACTTT
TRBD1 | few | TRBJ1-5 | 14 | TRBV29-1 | CSVEGTGVGQPQHF | TGCAGCGTTGAAGGAACAGGGGTTGGGCAGCCCCAGCATTTT
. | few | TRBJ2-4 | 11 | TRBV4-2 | CASSLYRGGYF | TGTGCCAGCAGCCTTTACAGGGGAGGGTACTTC
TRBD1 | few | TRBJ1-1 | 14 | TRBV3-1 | CASRDTGARTEAFF | TGTGCCAGCAGAGACACAGGGGCAAGGACTGAAGCTTTCTTT
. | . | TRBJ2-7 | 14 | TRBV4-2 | CASSQEGAGYEQYF | TGTGCCAGCAGCCAAGAGGGGGCCGGCTACGAGCAGTACTTC
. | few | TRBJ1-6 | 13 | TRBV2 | CASSIGVNSPLHF | TGTGCCAGCAGTATAGGGGTTAATTCACCCCTCCACTTT
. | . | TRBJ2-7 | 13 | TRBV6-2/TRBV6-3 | CASSYGTSYEQYF | TGTGCCAGCAGTTACGGCACATCCTACGAGCAGTACTTC
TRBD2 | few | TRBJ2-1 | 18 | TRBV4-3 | CASSQDSTSGGVWYEQFF | TGCGCCAGCAGCCAGGACTCGACTAGCGGGGGCGTTTGGTATGAGCAGTTCTTC
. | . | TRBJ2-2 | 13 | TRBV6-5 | CASSYMGTGELFF | TGTGCCAGCAGTTACATGGGCACCGGGGAGCTGTTTTTT
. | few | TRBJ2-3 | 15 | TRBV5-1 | CASSPGHNSADTQYF | TGCGCCAGCAGCCCGGGCCACAACAGCGCAGATACGCAGTATTTT
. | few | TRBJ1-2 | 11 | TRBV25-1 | CASISTGGYTF | TGTGCCAGCATATCGACTGGTGGCTACACCTTC
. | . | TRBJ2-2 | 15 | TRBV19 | CASISAWGRTGELFF | TGTGCCAGTATTTCGGCGTGGGGACGTACCGGGGAGCTGTTTTTT
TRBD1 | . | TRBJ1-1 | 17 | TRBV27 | CASGKTAGTGGVTEAFF | TGTGCCAGCGGTAAAACGGCAGGGACAGGGGGAGTAACTGAAGCTTTCTTT
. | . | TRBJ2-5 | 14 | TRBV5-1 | CASSSGRPQETQYF | TGCGCCAGCAGCTCGGGACGACCTCAAGAGACCCAGTACTTC
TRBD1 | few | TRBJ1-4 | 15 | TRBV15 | CATSGTVQTGEKLFF | TGTGCCACCAGCGGGACAGTCCAAACAGGGGAAAAACTGTTTTTT
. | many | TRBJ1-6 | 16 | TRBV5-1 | CASSLAGPENNSPLHF | TGCGCCAGCAGCTTGGCCGGTCCAGAAAATAATTCACCCCTCCACTTT
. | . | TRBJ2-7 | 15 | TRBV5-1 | CASSLVGGLTYEQYF | TGCGCCAGCAGCTTGGTGGGGGGCCTCACCTACGAGCAGTACTTC